Below are 23 T cell receptor beta chains sequenced from a single sample in a study of response to subunit inactivated influenza vaccine. Via MiXCR, TCRdb re-called the RT-PCR reads, giving one row per CDR3 protein. The table lists approximately 500,000 distinct CDR3 sequences, around 13% of them singletons, with less than 15% in the top ten. Sequenced material: PBMCs from blood, taken more than 35 days after vaccination. The receptors derive from a man in his fifties or sixties who received an inactivated influenza vaccine.

This clonotype has a handful of counts. CDR3 sequence reads: CASSLGVLNYGYTF. The CDR3 DNA sequence: TGTGCCAGCAGCTTAGGTGTACTTAACTATGGCTACACCTTC. The chain has TRBV7-2 and TRBJ1-2; D gene uncertain. V was cut by 1 base and J by 1 base, with 7 bases left in between. This CDR3 is 14 amino acids long. CDR1 is SGHTA, CDR2 FQGNSA, per germline.

The chain couples TRBV5-1 to TRBJ1-1; D not resolved. Germline V lookup: CDR1 SGHRS, CDR2 YFSETQ. Trimming took off 1 base at V and 1 base at J, with 5 bases between the two ends. The CDR3 loop spans 13 amino acids. CDR3 amino acids: CASSLNPNTEAFF. The CDR3 nucleotides read TGCGCCAGCAGCTTGAACCCGAACACTGAAGCTTTCTTT.

V and J are TRBV4-3 and TRBJ1-2; unclear D gene. This CDR3 region has 15 residues. Trimming stripped 0 bases from V and 3 bases from J, with 11 bases between. Germline loops: CDR1 LGHNA, CDR2 YSLEER. As DNA, the CDR3 is TGCGCCAGCAGCCAAGATTACCAGGCCTACTATGGCTACACCTTC. Residues: CASSQDYQAYYGYTF.

This clonotype was seen repeatedly, ten times or more. The rearrangement links TRBV12-3 or TRBV12-4 to TRBJ2-1, with TRBD2 identical over 10 bases. CDR3 length: 15 amino acids. The V gene end was trimmed by 6 bases and the J gene end by 9 bases; junction bases not matched to a gene: 11. The CDR3 protein is CASRYELAGYAEQFF. CDR3 bases: TGTGCCAGCAGATACGAACTAGCGGGGTACGCTGAGCAGTTCTTC.

This clonotype was seen a handful of times. The V and J genes are TRBV6-5 and TRBJ1-6, with D possibly TRBD1 on 5 matching bases. Germline CDR1 reads MNHEY; CDR2 reads SVGAGI. V was pared by 2 bases and J by 5 bases, with 10 bases between. This CDR3 spans 15 amino acids. CDR3 loop: CASSYATDNNSPLHF. CDR3 bases: TGTGCCAGCAGTTACGCGACAGATAATAATTCACCCCTCCACTTT.

The table lists this clonotype with a few counts. The chain joins TRBV5-1 to TRBJ2-3, with D tentatively TRBD1 (7 bases). Germline assignment: CDR1 SGHRS and CDR2 YFSETQ. Trimming removed 1 base at V and 3 bases at J, with 12 bases between. The CDR3 loop spans 15 amino acids. CDR3 nucleotide sequence: TGCGCCAGCAGCTTGTTCGCGGGACAGACAGATACGCAGTATTTT. Its translation is CASSLFAGQTDTQYF.

In this sample, this clonotype turned up a few times. The gene calls are TRBV4-1 and TRBJ1-5; TRBD1 might be the D (5 bases). The CDR3 covers 14 residues. CDR1 is MGHRA and CDR2 is YSYEKL in the germline V gene. V was pared by 2 bases and J by 4 bases, with 9 bases between. The CDR3 loop reads CASSQYGGNQPQHF. In DNA form, the CDR3 reads TGCGCCAGCAGCCAATACGGGGGTAATCAGCCCCAGCATTTT.

This clonotype was observed a handful of times. The chain combines TRBV12-3 or TRBV12-4 with TRBJ1-2; 9 nucleotides line up with TRBD1. The CDR3 sequence is 14 residues long. V shed 5 bases, J shed 6 bases, and the junction held 7 bases outside the gene matches. The CDR3 here is CASSPGTGFHGYTF. CDR3 in DNA: TGTGCCAGCAGTCCCGGGACAGGGTTCCATGGCTACACCTTC.

The chain links TRBV9 to TRBJ2-7; 12 bases align to TRBD1. Germline CDR1 reads SGDLS; CDR2 reads YYNGEE. This CDR3 spans 15 amino acids. Losses at the gene ends were 3 bases for V and 9 bases for J; bases not matched to a gene: 10. CDR3 loop: CASSASGTGGVGQYF. The CDR3 nucleotides are TGTGCCAGCAGCGCATCCGGGACAGGGGGCGTCGGGCAGTACTTC. The full variable domain, rest sourced from reference TRBV9 and TRBJ2-7, is DSGVTQTPKHLITATGQRVTLRCSPRSGDLSVYWYQQSLDQGLQFLIQYYNGEERAKGNILERFSAQQFPDLHSELNLSSLELGDSALYFCASSASGTGGVGQYFGPGTRLTVT.

This clonotype occurred a few times. The chain recombines TRBV5-6 with TRBJ2-2; D might be TRBD1 (6 bases). CDR1 and CDR2 from the germline V gene are SGHDT and YYEEEE. The germline V and J ends were trimmed by 4 bases and 6 bases, with 16 bases remaining between them. There are 15 residues in the CDR3. The CDR3: CASSPRGVISGELFF. In DNA form, the CDR3 reads TGTGCCAGCAGCCCCAGGGGCGTTATTTCCGGGGAGCTGTTTTTT. The full variable domain, with the rest looked up from reference TRBV5-6 and TRBJ2-2, is DAGVTQSPTHLIKTRGQQVTLRCSPKSGHDTVSWYQQALGQGPQFIFQYYEEEERQRGNFPDRFSGHQFPNYSSELNVNALLLGDSALYLCASSPRGVISGELFFGEGSRLTVL.

This clonotype came up a few times. The chain combines TRBV20-1 with TRBJ2-6, with 7 bases matching TRBD2. Germline loops: CDR1 DFQATT, CDR2 SNEGSKA (reference sequence). Unmatched junction bases numbered 8, after V lost 5 bases and J lost 4 bases. The CDR3 totals 15 residues. The CDR3 protein is CSAHPGGTGANVLTF. In DNA, the CDR3 is TGCAGTGCTCATCCGGGGGGTACCGGGGCCAACGTCCTGACTTTC.

This clonotype has only a few counts. CDR3 sequence (DNA): TGTGCCAGCAGCCGGATCCGGGACAGGGTGACCGCCGGGGAGCTGTTTTTT. It specifies CASSRIRDRVTAGELFF. The rearrangement links TRBV4-2 to TRBJ2-2; 9 nucleotides line up with TRBD1. This CDR3 region has 17 residues. In germline, CDR1 is LGHNA, CDR2 YNFKEQ. The J segment lost 6 bases and the V segment lost 4 bases, leaving 12 bases of the junction unmatched.

This chain links TRBV10-3 with TRBJ2-2; a possible D gene is TRBD2 (7 bases). V was shortened by 4 bases and J by 0 bases, with 18 bases between the two germline ends. This CDR3 comprises 18 residues. In germline, CDR1 is ENHRY, CDR2 SYGVKD. The CDR3, as DNA: TGTGCCATCAGTGTGGGGGGGGCAGGGACAACGAACACCGGGGAGCTGTTTTTT. As protein: CAISVGGAGTTNTGELFF.

This chain links TRBV5-1 with TRBJ2-1, with a possible D match to TRBD1 (6 bases). This CDR3 is built from 15 residues. Germline assignment: CDR1 SGHRS and CDR2 YFSETQ. With 2 bases removed from V and 1 base from J, the gap between germline ends came to 10 bases. The chain's CDR3 is CASSLQGMSYNEQFF. The CDR3 DNA sequence: TGCGCCAGCAGCTTACAGGGAATGTCCTACAATGAGCAGTTCTTC. Based on the CDR3 plus reference TRBV5-1 and TRBJ2-1, the full variable domain is KAGVTQTPRYLIKTRGQQVTLSCSPISGHRSVSWYQQTPGQGLQFLFEYFSETQRNKGNFPGRFSGRQFSNSRSEMNVSTLELGDSALYLCASSLQGMSYNEQFFGPGTRLTVL.

This chain connects TRBV4-2 to TRBJ2-7, with 8 bases matching TRBD2. The CDR3 has 16 amino acids. Germline-derived CDR1 and CDR2 are LGHNA and YNFKEQ. Germline trimming cut 3 bases from V and 1 base from J; bases unmatched to any gene: 8. Here the CDR3 DNA reads TGTGCCAGCAGCCAGGGAGTAGCGGGGAATTCCTACGAGCAGTACTTC. It codes for CASSQGVAGNSYEQYF.

In its sample, this clonotype was seen a few times. The chain uses TRBV2 and TRBJ2-1, with 8 bases that match TRBD2. The CDR3 is 14 residues long. Trimming removed 3 bases from V and 4 bases from J; junction bases left unmatched: 2. In germline, CDR1 is SNHLY, CDR2 FYNNEI. The CDR3 DNA reads as TGTGCCAGCAGTGAGGGCGGGGGGTACAATGAGCAGTTCTTC. This codes for CASSEGGGYNEQFF.

This clonotype turned up a few times. V usage is TRBV3-1 and J usage is TRBJ1-1; the D is unclear. Germline values: CDR1 LGHDT, CDR2 YNNKEL (reference sequence). V dropped 3 bases and J dropped 4 bases, with 12 bases sitting between them. The CDR3 has 14 amino acids. CDR3 loop: CASSQASGSTEAFF. The CDR3, as DNA: TGTGCCAGCAGCCAGGCTTCAGGAAGCACTGAAGCTTTCTTT.

This chain uses TRBV12-1 with TRBJ2-3; the table's D call, TRBD2, was not checked against the DNA. TRBV12-1 has pseudogene status. The CDR3 consists of 17 residues. The CDR3 spells CASSFEASGEFTDTQYF. CDR3 bases: TGTGCCAGCAGCTTTGAGGCTAGCGGGGAGTTCACAGATACGCAGTATTTT.

This clonotype has more than one count but fewer than ten. The chain combines TRBV7-9 with TRBJ2-3; D gene unclear. V lost 3 bases and J lost 6, with 13 bases in between. In germline, CDR1 is SEHNR, CDR2 FQNEAQ (reference sequence). There are 14 residues in the CDR3. The CDR3 DNA is TGTGCCAGCAGCTTGGGCCAGCTTGTCGATACGCAGTATTTT. This sequence encodes CASSLGQLVDTQYF.

In this sample, this clonotype turned up a few times. The rearrangement joins TRBV10-3 to TRBJ1-1; D unresolved. Germline CDR1 is ENHRY and CDR2 is SYGVKD. The germline V and J ends were trimmed by 7 bases and 1 base, with 13 bases remaining between them. This CDR3 has 14 amino acids. For the CDR3, the DNA is TGTGCCATCACCCGCAAATTGGAGAACACTGAAGCTTTCTTT. Translating gives CAITRKLENTEAFF.

This clonotype showed up just a few times. The V and J genes are TRBV5-1 and TRBJ2-4, with 10 bases aligning to TRBD1. Germline assignment: CDR1 SGHRS and CDR2 YFSETQ. The trim removed 4 bases at V and 6 bases at J, leaving 10 bases unmatched. The length of the CDR3 is 16 residues. The DNA of the CDR3 is TGCGCCAGCAGCCAGCCCCCGGGACAGGGGTCAAACATTCAGTACTTC. This sequence encodes CASSQPPGQGSNIQYF.

This clonotype rates as medium-sized. The chain is built from TRBV4-3 and TRBJ2-3; 8 bases map to TRBD2. V trimming: 2 bases; J trimming: 6 bases; junction bases outside the gene matches: 19. The germline CDR1 and CDR2 sequences are LGHNA and YSLEER. The CDR3 extends over 19 amino acids. The CDR3: CASSQPNAHERGPGDTQYF. The CDR3 coding sequence is TGCGCCAGCAGCCAACCGAATGCCCACGAGCGGGGGCCTGGGGATACGCAGTATTTT.

This clonotype has only a few counts. The rearrangement links TRBV7-2 to TRBJ2-1; a possible D gene is TRBD2 (5 bases). Trimming left V 1 base short and J 5 bases short, with 12 bases between. This CDR3 has 15 amino acids. Germline CDR1 reads SGHTA; CDR2 reads FQGNSA. The CDR3 loop reads CASSLVVGSDNEQFF. The CDR3 region has the DNA TGTGCCAGCAGCTTAGTAGTTGGGAGCGACAATGAGCAGTTCTTC. The variable domain in full, completed from reference TRBV7-2 and TRBJ2-1, reads GAGVSQSPSNKVTEKGKDVELRCDPISGHTALYWYRQSLGQGLEFLIYFQGNSAPDKSGLPSDRFSAERTGGSVSTLTIQRTQQEDSAVYLCASSLVVGSDNEQFFGPGTRLTVL.